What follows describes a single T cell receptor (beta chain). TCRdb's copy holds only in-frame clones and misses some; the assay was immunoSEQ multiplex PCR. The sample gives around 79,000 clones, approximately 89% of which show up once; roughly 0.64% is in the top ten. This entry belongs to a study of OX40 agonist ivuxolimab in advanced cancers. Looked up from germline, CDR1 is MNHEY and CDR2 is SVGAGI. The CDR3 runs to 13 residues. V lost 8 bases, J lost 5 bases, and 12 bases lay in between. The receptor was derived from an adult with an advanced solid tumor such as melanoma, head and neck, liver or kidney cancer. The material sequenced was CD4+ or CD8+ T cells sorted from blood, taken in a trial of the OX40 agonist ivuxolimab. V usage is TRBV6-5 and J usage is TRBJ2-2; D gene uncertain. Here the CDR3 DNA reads TGTGCCAGCCGTCCCCACGGGACCGGGGAGCTGTTTTTT. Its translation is CASRPHGTGELFF.